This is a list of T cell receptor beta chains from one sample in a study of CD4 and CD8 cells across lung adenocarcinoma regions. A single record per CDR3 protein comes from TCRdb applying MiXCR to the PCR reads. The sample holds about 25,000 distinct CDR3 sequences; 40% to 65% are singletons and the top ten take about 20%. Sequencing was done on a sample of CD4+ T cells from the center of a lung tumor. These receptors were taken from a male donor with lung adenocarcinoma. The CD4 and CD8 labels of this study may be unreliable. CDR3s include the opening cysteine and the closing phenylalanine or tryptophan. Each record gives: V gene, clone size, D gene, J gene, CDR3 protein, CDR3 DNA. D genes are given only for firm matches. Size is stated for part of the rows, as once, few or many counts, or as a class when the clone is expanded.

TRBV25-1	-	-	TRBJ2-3	CASGGLRGPDPDTQYF	TGTGCCAGCGGTGGATTGCGGGGCCCTGACCCAGATACCCAGTATTTT
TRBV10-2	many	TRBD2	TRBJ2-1	CASSVIAGNEQFF	TGCGCCAGCAGTGTGATAGCGGGGAATGAGCAGTTCTTC
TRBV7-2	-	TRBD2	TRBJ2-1	CARSGGQRSNNNQFF	TGTGCCCGCAGCGGGGGGCAGAGATCCAACAACAATCAGTTCTTC
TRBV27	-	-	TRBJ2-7	CASTRGGIPGSYVQYF	TGTGCCAGCACAAGGGGTGGGATCCCTGGGTCCTACGTGCAGTACTTC
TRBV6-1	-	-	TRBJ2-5	CASSGGPTGGDTDTQYF	TGTGCCAGCAGTGGGGGCCCCACGGGCGGAGACACAGATACCCAGTACTTC
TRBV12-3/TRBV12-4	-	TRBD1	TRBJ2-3	CASSVTVKSTGAQYF	TGTGCCAGCAGTGTTACGGTGAAGAGCACAGGGGCGCAGTATTTT
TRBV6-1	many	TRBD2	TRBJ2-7	CASSGVAGFYEQYF	TGTGCCAGCAGTGGAGTAGCGGGATTCTACGAGCAGTACTTC
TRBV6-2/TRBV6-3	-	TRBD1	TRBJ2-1	CASSTGTGGEQFF	TGTGCCAGCAGCACCGGGACAGGTGGTGAGCAGTTCTTC
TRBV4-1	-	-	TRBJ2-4	CASSPGMSSKDTQYF	TGCGCCAGCAGCCCCGGGATGAGTAGCAAAGATACGCAGTACTTC
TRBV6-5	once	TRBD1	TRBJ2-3	CASSHRGRDPDTQYF	TGTGCCAGCAGTCACAGGGGACGTGACCCAGATACGCAGTATTTT
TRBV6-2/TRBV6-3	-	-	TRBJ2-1	CASTTGGALPVGEQFF	TGTGCCAGCACCACCGGGGGAGCCCTCCCTGTGGGTGAGCAGTTCTTC
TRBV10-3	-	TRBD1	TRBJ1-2	CAISDFLIGQVHGYTF	TGTGCCATCAGTGACTTCTTAATTGGACAGGTTCATGGCTACACCTTC
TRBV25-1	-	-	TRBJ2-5	CGSWVGFGRGRTDTQYF	TGTGGCAGCTGGGTGGGGTTCGGGAGGGGGCGCACAGATACCCAGTACTTT
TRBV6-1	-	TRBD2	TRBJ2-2	CASSEGSGTTGELFF	TGTGCCAGCAGTGAAGGTAGCGGGACTACCGGGGAGCTGTTTTTT
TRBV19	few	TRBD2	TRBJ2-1	CATTSGRAHEQFF	TGTGCCACGACTAGCGGGAGGGCACATGAGCAGTTCTTC
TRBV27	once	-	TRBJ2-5	CARSGGGDQDTQYF	TGTGCGAGGAGTGGGGGCGGGGACCAAGATACCCAGTATTTC
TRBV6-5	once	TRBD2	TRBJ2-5	CASRYGGVAGVKTQYF	TGTGCCAGCAGGTACGGCGGAGTCGCGGGAGTTAAGACCCAGTACTTC
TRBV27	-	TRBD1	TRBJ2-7	CASSLSYRGYEQYF	TGTGCCAGCAGTTTATCGTACAGGGGCTACGAGCAGTACTTC
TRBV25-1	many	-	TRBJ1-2	CASSAPWAGNYGYTF	TGTGCCAGCAGTGCTCCCTGGGCAGGGAACTATGGCTACACCTTC
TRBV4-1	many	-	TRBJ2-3	CASSQIDPPTQYF	TGCGCCAGCAGCCAAATTGACCCCCCTACGCAGTATTTT
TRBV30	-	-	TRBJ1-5	CAWSRDQNQPQHF	TGTGCCTGGAGCCGGGACCAGAATCAGCCCCAGCATTTT
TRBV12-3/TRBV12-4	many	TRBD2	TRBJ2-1	CASRRWVGAGGPRKDEQFF	TGTGCCAGCCGCCGGTGGGTCGGAGCGGGAGGGCCTAGAAAAGATGAGCAGTTCTTC
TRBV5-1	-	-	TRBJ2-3	CASSLAVQSTDTQYF	TGCGCCAGCAGCTTGGCCGTACAGAGCACAGATACGCAGTATTTT
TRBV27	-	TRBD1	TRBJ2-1	CASSPYRGTDKQFF	TGTGCCAGCAGCCCTTACAGGGGCACCGATAAGCAGTTTTTT
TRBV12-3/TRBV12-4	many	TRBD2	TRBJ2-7	CASSPLRETYEQYF	TGTGCCAGCAGCCCGCTGCGGGAGACCTACGAGCAGTACTTC
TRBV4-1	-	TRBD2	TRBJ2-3	CASSRVAGDGGTETQYF	TGCGCCAGCAGCCGGGTAGCGGGGGATGGCGGCACAGAGACGCAGTATTTC
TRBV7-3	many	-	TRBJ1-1	CASSWMNTEAFF	TGTGCCAGCAGTTGGATGAACACTGAAGCTTTCTTT
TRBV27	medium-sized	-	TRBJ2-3	CASSRTGTTDTQYF	TGTGCCAGCAGTAGGACCGGGACGACAGATACGCAGTATTTT
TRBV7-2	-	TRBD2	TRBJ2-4	CASSGGGGQEIQYF	TGTGCGAGCAGCGGGGGGGGGGGCCAAGAGATTCAGTACTTC
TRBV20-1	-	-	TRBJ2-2	CSARPPWTYTGELFF	TGCAGTGCTCGGCCACCTTGGACCTACACCGGGGAGCTGTTTTTT
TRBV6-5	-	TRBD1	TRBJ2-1	CASSSPGTEIYNEQFF	TGTGCCAGCAGTTCCCCCGGGACAGAGATCTACAATGAGCAGTTCTTC
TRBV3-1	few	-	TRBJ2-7	CASSHDGGKGSQYF	TGTGCCAGCAGCCATGACGGGGGAAAGGGATCGCAGTACTTC
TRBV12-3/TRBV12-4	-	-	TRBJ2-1	CASSKRHEQFF	TGTGCCAGCAGTAAAAGACATGAGCAGTTCTTC
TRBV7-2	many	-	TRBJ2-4	CASSLVEAKNIQYF	TGTGCCAGCAGCTTAGTGGAGGCCAAAAACATTCAGTACTTC
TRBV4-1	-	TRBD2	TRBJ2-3	CASSPGTISKDTQYF	TGCGCCAGCAGCCCCGGGACTATTAGCAAAGATACGCAGTATTTC
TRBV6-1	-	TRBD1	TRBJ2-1	CASRTETGRSNEQFF	TGTGCCAGCAGGACGGAGACAGGGCGCTCCAATGAGCAGTTCTTT
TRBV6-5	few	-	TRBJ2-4	CASSYSIQGLSSKNIQYF	TGTGCCAGCAGTTACTCGATTCAGGGGCTGTCGTCCAAAAACATTCAGTACTTC
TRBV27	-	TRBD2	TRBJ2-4	CARRGDLAQDTQYF	TGTGCCAGGCGGGGGGACCTTGCCCAAGACACCCAGTACTTC